This T cell receptor beta chain was found in a study of blood T cells in healthy people across ages. Study-wide findings and caveats: Higher diversity, along with more naive CD4+ cells, distinguished long-lived donors from aged donors.

Every sample had a minimum of 6 million PBMCs isolated. Per the germline V gene, CDR1 is SGHRS and CDR2 is YFSETQ. The CDR3 runs 13 residues. With 0 bases removed from V and 8 bases from J, the gap between germline ends came to 9 bases. This clonotype was seen repeatedly, ten times or more. Its antigen remains unidentified. Primed by a sample-barcoded 5' primer and a J-beta primer mix, a second PCR proceeded for 7 to 11 cycles. A template-switch adaptor with 12 random nucleotides tagged each cDNA molecule. MiXCR, applied by TCRdb to the 5' RACE reads, yields one record per CDR3 protein. The table includes 1.2 million to 1.5 million distinct CDR3 sequences, approximately 38% detected once.

This chain uses TRBV5-1 with TRBJ2-1, with D possibly matching TRBD1 (5 bases). This TCR was recovered from a young woman in good health. Material: blood. The CDR3 DNA reads TGCGCCAGCAGCTTGGGGGGCGGAGATGAGCAGTTCTTC. This codes for CASSLGGGDEQFF.